This TCR beta chain was documented in a study of blood T cell repertoires in COVID-19 (dated by TCRdb to 2020 to 2022). With regard to the full study: The collaborator samples originated in the United States, Italy and Spain and spanned the acute and convalescent phases of COVID-19. The sample metadata nearly always contained a de-identified subject ID, COVID-19 status, age in years and sex. Samples were obtained from the ongoing ImmuneRACE study (first 160 participants) and from approximately 1,200 subjects provided by 6 global collaborators. The repertoires were made available in a free public database intended to serve as a resource for research on the immune response to SARS-CoV-2. The material from the prospective study consisted of cDNA or gDNA derived from T cells, B-cell-depleted T cells, or PBMCs. Subjects who had been exposed to COVID-19, were actively infected with it, or had recovered from it provided the deeply sampled blood TCRbeta repertoires that made up the dataset. Where HLA class I and class II types were available, the types were taken from metadata supplied by the sample provider, not from assay-based typing. Points the paper makes about the study in general: The quantity of clinical and demographic metadata differed by source and by participant and was supplied without curation.

A remark on this clone: Its antigen is currently not known. Nothing much larger sits one base from this clone, and base qualities are not available.

The immunoSEQ Assay, a bias-controlled multiplex PCR, was used to amplify TCRbeta CDR3 regions from genomic DNA. The published analysis was carried out like this. The number of nucleated cells in each sample was estimated from the amplification of reference gene primers within the assay. Sequence reads were collapsed and filtered to measure the absolute abundance of every unique TCRbeta CDR3 rearrangement. Productive Simpson clonality was computed per sample as the square root of Simpson's diversity index over productive rearrangements. Imported from immuneACCESS, the table was reduced by TCRdb to in-frame sequences with V and J called. These copies leave out some clones; in studies compared against another copy, an unresolved V gene accounts for under half, and the cause of the remainder is not known. For V, J and clone size, that table is used; D and trimming come from the DNA. The sample table records around 140,000 clones; approximately 89% of these occur just once. The top ten clones comprise 28% of the sample.

The CDR3 starts with the cysteine, ends with the phenylalanine, and has 16 residues. The entry retains the CDR3 DNA only, 48 bases that are in frame from base 1. V was cut back by 3 bases and J by 7 bases, leaving a gap of 18 bases between them. Looking up the germline V gene yields CDR1 SGHDN and CDR2 FVKESK. Each collaborating institution followed its own protocols to collect whole blood in K2EDTA tubes. For TCRbeta analysis, collaborators shipped samples as frozen whole blood, isolated PBMCs, or DNA extracted from either of those sample types. Sequencing was performed on peripheral blood. The chain is assembled from TRBV14 and TRBJ1-4, and TRBD1 may be the D gene, going by 6 matching bases. The clonotype was recovered from a human donor in a cohort sampled during active COVID-19. The sequenced DNA is TGTGCCAGCAGCCAGCTCACAGGGTTTAAGGGTGAAAAACTGTTTTTT. This gives the protein CASSQLTGFKGEKLFF.